The 15 T cell receptor beta chains given below trace back to one sample, sequenced in a study of identical twins. MiXCR was run by TCRdb on the 5' RACE reads, yielding one entry per CDR3 protein. This table holds roughly 540,000 distinct CDR3 sequences, roughly a fifth found once. These data also formed part of another study, on T cells expressing NK-cell markers.

The sample comprised CD4+ T cells sorted from blood. These receptors were obtained from a young woman in good health.

The CDR3 loop is CASSFSAGYTGELFF. CDR3 sequence (DNA): TGCGCCAGCAGCTTCTCGGCGGGTTACACCGGGGAGCTGTTTTTT. V is TRBV5-1 and J is TRBJ2-2, with D possibly being TRBD2 (5 bases). The CDR3 length is 15 residues. Germline CDR1 SGHRS, CDR2 YFSETQ. V was pared by 2 bases and J by 3 bases, with 11 bases between.

This clonotype was observed many times. The chain joins TRBV12-3 or TRBV12-4 to TRBJ2-2; 7 nucleotides align to TRBD1. This CDR3 spans 15 amino acids. Trimming took 5 bases from V and 3 from J; bases not matched to a gene: 6. As DNA, the CDR3 is TGTGCCAGCAGTCCAGGGGACAGTTACACCGGGGAGCTGTTTTTT. This translates into CASSPGDSYTGELFF.

This clonotype has a handful of counts. The gene calls are TRBV6-2 or TRBV6-3 and TRBJ2-1; no firm D call. The CDR3 totals 14 residues. Germline assignment: CDR1 MNHEY and CDR2 SVGEGT. V was clipped by 4 bases and J by 0 bases, with 7 bases between them. As DNA, the CDR3 is TGTGCCAGCAGTTCCTACAGCTCCTACAATGAGCAGTTCTTC. Its protein is CASSSYSSYNEQFF.

Ten or more counts support this clonotype. The rearrangement uses TRBV12-3 or TRBV12-4 and TRBJ2-5, with 7 bases fitting TRBD2. The CDR3 covers 13 residues. V gave up 4 bases and J gave up 9 bases; unmatched junction bases: 8. DNA for the CDR3: TGTGCCAGCAGTTCGCGGGGGTCAGCGGCCCAGTACTTC. As protein: CASSSRGSAAQYF.

This clonotype showed up just a few times. This chain connects TRBV10-2 to TRBJ1-2, with D maybe TRBD1 (5 bases). V was clipped by 0 bases and J by 4 bases, with 9 bases between them. CDR3 size: 14 residues. Germline loops: CDR1 WSHSY, CDR2 SAAADI. Written as DNA, the CDR3 is TGCGCCAGCAGTGAGTCGGGGCTCGGCTATGGCTACACCTTC. This gives the protein CASSESGLGYGYTF.

This clonotype has just a few counts. The CDR3 DNA sequence: TGCAGCGTTCGAGGTGGGCTGGGGGTGGTCGCTTTCTTT. Translated: CSVRGGLGVVAFF. The genes are TRBV29-1 and TRBJ1-1; TRBD1 is a possible D gene (5 bases). V lost 5 bases and J 11 bases, leaving 21 bases between the germline ends. Per germline, CDR1 SQVTM and CDR2 ANQGSEA. This CDR3 has 13 amino acids.

V gene TRBV20-1 combines with J gene TRBJ1-1; TRBD1 might be the D (6 bases). Germline lookup yields CDR1 DFQATT and CDR2 SNEGSKA (reference sequence). CDR3 size: 12 residues. Trimming removed 6 bases at V and 4 bases at J, with 12 bases between. The CDR3 spells CSATDRGTEAFF. The CDR3 DNA reads TGCAGTGCAACGGACAGAGGCACTGAAGCTTTCTTT.

This clonotype turned up a few times. The chain recombines TRBV6-6 with TRBJ2-3; D remains unclear. V was shortened by 10 bases and J by 4 bases, with 6 bases between the two germline ends. Germline V lookup: CDR1 MNHNY, CDR2 SVGAGI (reference sequence). The CDR3 runs 10 residues. The CDR3 loop reads CATFSDTQYF. In DNA, the CDR3 is TGTGCCACCTTCTCAGATACGCAGTATTTT.

This clonotype was counted many times. The genes are TRBV5-1 and TRBJ2-3, with TRBD2 as a possible D gene (6 bases). The CDR3 spans 14 residues. Germline loops: CDR1 SGHRS, CDR2 YFSETQ. Trimming left V 4 bases short and J 2 bases short, with 11 bases between. The CDR3 region is CASSPGLFTDTQYF. In DNA form, the CDR3 reads TGCGCCAGCAGCCCGGGACTTTTCACAGATACGCAGTATTTT.

In its sample, this clonotype was seen a few times. This rearrangement joins TRBV18 to TRBJ2-2, with D perhaps matching TRBD1 or TRBD2 (5 bases each). This CDR3 is 13 amino acids long. Germline V lookup: CDR1 KGHSH, CDR2 LQKENI. Between the trimmed V and J ends, which lost 1 base and 6 bases, there was a span of 6 bases. The CDR3: CASSPRDAGELFF. In DNA form, the CDR3 reads TGTGCCAGCTCACCACGGGACGCCGGGGAGCTGTTTTTT. The full variable domain, completed using reference TRBV18 and TRBJ2-2, is NAGVMQNPRHLVRRRGQEARLRCSPMKGHSHVYWYRQLPEEGLKFMVYLQKENIIDESGMPKERFSAEFPKEGPSILRIQQVVRGDSAAYFCASSPRDAGELFFGEGSRLTVL.

This chain joins TRBV10-3 and TRBJ1-6; 10 positions match TRBD1. Germline V CDR1 and CDR2: ENHRY, SYGVKD. The CDR3 sequence is 14 residues long. V lost 6 bases, J lost 7 bases, and 3 bases stayed unmatched. The DNA of the CDR3 is TGTGCCATCAGCGGGACAGGGGACAATTCACCCCTCCACTTT. This translates into CAISGTGDNSPLHF.

This clonotype turned up a few times. The rearrangement joins TRBV20-1 to TRBJ2-3; D is undetermined. The CDR3 is 14 residues long. In germline, CDR1 is DFQATT, CDR2 SNEGSKA (reference sequence). V gave up 1 base and J gave up 6 bases, with 14 bases separating them. The DNA of the CDR3 is TGCAGTGCTAGAGCCCCCCTATCTTTGGATACGCAGTATTTT. Residues: CSARAPLSLDTQYF.

V usage is TRBV4-1 and J usage is TRBJ1-1; no definite D call. Germline assignment: CDR1 MGHRA and CDR2 YSYEKL. This CDR3 has 12 residues. The V gene lost 0 bases and the J gene lost 5 bases, with 4 bases spanning the gap. This chain's CDR3 is CASSQDRTEAFF. The DNA for the CDR3 is TGCGCCAGCAGCCAAGACCGGACTGAAGCTTTCTTT.

This clonotype was recorded a few times. This chain connects TRBV9 to TRBJ2-2; tentatively, D is TRBD1 (5 bases). Trimming removed 3 bases from V and 0 bases from J, with 9 bases in between. The germline gives CDR1 SGDLS, CDR2 YYNGEE. This CDR3 has 15 residues. The CDR3 DNA reads as TGTGCCAGCAGCGCAGGGCAGACGAACACCGGGGAGCTGTTTTTT. This translates into CASSAGQTNTGELFF. Together with reference TRBV9 and TRBJ2-2, the CDR3 gives the full variable domain: DSGVTQTPKHLITATGQRVTLRCSPRSGDLSVYWYQQSLDQGLQFLIQYYNGEERAKGNILERFSAQQFPDLHSELNLSSLELGDSALYFCASSAGQTNTGELFFGEGSRLTVL.

The J gene is TRBJ2-7, the V gene TRBV20-1, with 8 bases aligning to TRBD2. Looked up from germline, CDR1 is DFQATT and CDR2 is SNEGSKA (reference sequence). This CDR3 has 13 residues. CDR3 amino acids: CSAGGLGDHEQYF. Here the CDR3 DNA reads TGCAGCGCCGGGGGACTAGGGGACCACGAGCAGTACTTC.